Shown below are 5 T cell receptor beta chains from a single sample sequenced in a study of blood T cell repertoires in COVID-19. The protocol was immunoSEQ multiplex PCR, while the TCRdb copy is restricted to in-frame clones and leaves out a portion. The table lists some 150,000 clones, about 77% of them singletons. Sample: peripheral blood. These receptors were collected from a man aged 60 to 75 with acute or convalescent COVID-19.

V is TRBV5-1 and J is TRBJ2-1, with unresolved D. The CDR3 length is 15 residues. The germline V gene has CDR1 SGHRS and CDR2 YFSETQ. With 3 bases removed from V and 4 bases from J, the gap between germline ends came to 14 bases. CDR3 nucleotide sequence: TGCGCCAGCAGCTGGAGAGAAGCCCCTTACAATGAGCAGTTCTTC. It specifies CASSWREAPYNEQFF.

The gene calls are TRBV19 and TRBJ2-5; 10 nucleotides match TRBD1. The junction had 9 bases not matched to a gene; V was cut back by 6 bases and J by 5 bases. Germline CDR1 reads LNHDA; CDR2 reads SQIVND (reference sequence). The CDR3 is 15 residues long. The CDR3, as DNA: TGTGCCAGTAGCACACAGGGACAGGGGACGGAGACCCAGTACTTC. Its protein product is CASSTQGQGTETQYF. Full variable domain (remainder filled in from reference TRBV19 and TRBJ2-5): DGGITQSPKYLFRKEGQNVTLSCEQNLNHDAMYWYRQDPGQGLRLIYYSQIVNDFQKGDIAEGYSVSREKKESFPLTVTSAQKNPTAFYLCASSTQGQGTETQYFGPGTRLLVL.

The chain carries TRBV7-8 and TRBJ2-7, with TRBD2 matching 7 bases. Per the germline V gene, CDR1 is SGHVS and CDR2 is FQNEAQ. CDR3 length equals 14 residues. V shed 1 base and J 8 bases; nucleotides not matched to a gene: 8. The CDR3: CASSLGDYSFQQYF. The CDR3 DNA sequence: TGTGCCAGCAGCTTAGGGGACTATTCATTTCAGCAGTACTTC.

The V call is TRBV3-1 (or the pseudogene TRBV3-2), the J call TRBJ2-7, with TRBD2 matching over 7 bases. V dropped 3 bases and J dropped 3; count of bases not matched to a gene: 5. CDR1 and CDR2 from the germline V gene are LGHDT and YNNKEL (reference sequence). The CDR3 is 14 residues long. For the CDR3, the DNA is TGTGCCAGCAGCCAGGCGGGACTAAGCTACGAGCAGTACTTC. Its translation is CASSQAGLSYEQYF.

This chain uses TRBV2 with TRBJ2-2; 12 nucleotides match TRBD2. The V gene end was trimmed by 2 bases and the J gene end by 4 bases; junction bases not matched to a gene: 2. This CDR3 is built from 16 residues. CDR1 and CDR2 (germline): SNHLY, FYNNEI. The CDR3 sequence is CASSERLAGVTGELFF. In DNA, the CDR3 is TGTGCCAGCAGTGAACGACTAGCGGGAGTCACCGGGGAGCTGTTTTTT. The full variable domain, with the rest looked up from reference TRBV2 and TRBJ2-2, is EPEVTQTPSHQVTQMGQEVILRCVPISNHLYFYWYRQILGQKVEFLVSFYNNEISEKSEIFDDQFSVERPDGSNFTLKIRSTKLEDSAMYFCASSERLAGVTGELFFGEGSRLTVL.